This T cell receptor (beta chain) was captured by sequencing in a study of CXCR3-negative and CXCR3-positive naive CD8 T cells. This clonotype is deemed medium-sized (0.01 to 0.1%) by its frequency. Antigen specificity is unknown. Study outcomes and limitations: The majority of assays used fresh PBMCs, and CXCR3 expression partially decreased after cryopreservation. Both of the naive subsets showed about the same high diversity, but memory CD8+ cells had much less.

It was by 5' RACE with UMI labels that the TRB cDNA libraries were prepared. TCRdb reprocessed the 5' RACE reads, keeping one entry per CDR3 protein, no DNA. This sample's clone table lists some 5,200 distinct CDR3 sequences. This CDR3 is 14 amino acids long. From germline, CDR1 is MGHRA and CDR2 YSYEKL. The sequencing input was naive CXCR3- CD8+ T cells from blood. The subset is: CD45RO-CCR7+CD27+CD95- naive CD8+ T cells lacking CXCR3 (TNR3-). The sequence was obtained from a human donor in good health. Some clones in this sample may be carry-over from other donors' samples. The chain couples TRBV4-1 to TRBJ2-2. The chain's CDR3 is CASSQDRISGELFF.